The entry below gives a single TCR beta chain sequence along with its context. The sample belongs to a study of blood T cell repertoires in COVID-19. Turning to the study itself: PBMCs, B-cell-depleted T cells, or T cells provided the cDNA or gDNA that made up the material.

Living in about two dozen US areas, the participants were between roughly 18 and 90 years of age. Germline CDR1 SGDLS, CDR2 YYNGEE. This CDR3 region has 14 residues. V gave up 4 bases and J gave up 5 bases, with 16 bases separating them. In the original analysis: Counts of nucleated cells, estimated from reference gene primer amplification, were obtained. The repertoire was sequenced with immunoSEQ multiplex PCR; TCRdb's copy has only in-frame clones and lacks some. V, J and clone size are taken as reported in that table, and D and trimming were inferred from the DNA itself. Among roughly 400,000 clones listed, roughly 91% were seen once.

The chain combines TRBV9 with TRBJ2-7; tentatively, D is TRBD2 (6 bases). The receptor comes from a woman aged 30 to 39 who had recovered from COVID-19. The specimen was PBMCs or T cells enriched from blood (not recorded which). The CDR3 bases are TGTGCCAGCAGCCCCAGTCGGGGGACGAACGAGCAGTACTTC. Translated, it gives CASSPSRGTNEQYF.